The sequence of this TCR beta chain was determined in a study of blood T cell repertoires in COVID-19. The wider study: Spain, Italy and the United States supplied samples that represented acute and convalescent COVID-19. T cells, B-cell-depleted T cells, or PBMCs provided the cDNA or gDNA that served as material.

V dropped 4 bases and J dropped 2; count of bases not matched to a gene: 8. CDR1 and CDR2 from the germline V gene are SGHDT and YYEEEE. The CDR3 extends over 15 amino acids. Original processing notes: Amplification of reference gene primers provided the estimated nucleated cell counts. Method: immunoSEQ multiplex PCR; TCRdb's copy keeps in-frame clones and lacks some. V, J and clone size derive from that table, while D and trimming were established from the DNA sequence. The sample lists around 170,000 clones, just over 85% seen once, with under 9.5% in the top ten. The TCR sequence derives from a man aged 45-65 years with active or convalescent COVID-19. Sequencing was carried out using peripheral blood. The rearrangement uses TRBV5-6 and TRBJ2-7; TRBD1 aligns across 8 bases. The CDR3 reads CASSPGQASTYEQYF. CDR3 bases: TGTGCCAGCAGCCCGGGACAGGCCTCCACCTACGAGCAGTACTTC. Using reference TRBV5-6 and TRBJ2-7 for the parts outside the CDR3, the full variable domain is DAGVTQSPTHLIKTRGQQVTLRCSPKSGHDTVSWYQQALGQGPQFIFQYYEEEERQRGNFPDRFSGHQFPNYSSELNVNALLLGDSALYLCASSPGQASTYEQYFGPGTRLTVT.